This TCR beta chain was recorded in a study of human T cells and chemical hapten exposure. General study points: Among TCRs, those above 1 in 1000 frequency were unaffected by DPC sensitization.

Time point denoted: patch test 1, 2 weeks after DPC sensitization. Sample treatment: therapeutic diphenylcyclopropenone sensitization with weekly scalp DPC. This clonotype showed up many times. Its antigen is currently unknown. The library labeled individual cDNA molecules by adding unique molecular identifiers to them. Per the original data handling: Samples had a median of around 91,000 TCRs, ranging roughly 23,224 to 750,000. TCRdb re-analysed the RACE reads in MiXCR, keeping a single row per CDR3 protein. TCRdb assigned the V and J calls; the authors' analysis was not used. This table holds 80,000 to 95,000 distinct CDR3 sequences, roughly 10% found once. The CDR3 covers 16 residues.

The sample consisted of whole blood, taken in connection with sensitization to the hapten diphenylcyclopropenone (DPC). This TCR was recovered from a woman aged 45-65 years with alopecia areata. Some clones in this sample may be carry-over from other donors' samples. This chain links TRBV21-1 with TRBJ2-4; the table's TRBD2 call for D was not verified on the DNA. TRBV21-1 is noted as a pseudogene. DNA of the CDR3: TGTGCCAGCAGCAATCGAGCGAGGGTAGCCAAAAACATTCAGTACTTC. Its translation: CASSNRARVAKNIQYF.